This TCR beta chain was retrieved from a study of T cell repertoires in cytomegalovirus infection. This clonotype was seen a handful of times. Its antigen is still unknown. Germline loops: CDR1 SGHTA, CDR2 FQGNSA. Trimming removed 5 bases at V and 4 bases at J, with 11 bases between. CDR3 length: 13 amino acids. TCRdb re-derived calls from the reads in MiXCR, one entry per CDR3 protein. In the table there are some 700,000 distinct CDR3 sequences, 30% to 40% of which are singletons. The input for sequencing was cultured PBMCs, taken from culture after CMV antigen stimulation. The V gene is TRBV7-2, the J gene TRBJ1-2; D is unresolved. The clonotype was recovered from a human donor in good health (CMV status not recorded). Some clones in this sample may be carry-over from other donors' samples. The CDR3 loop reads CASSPRLSYGYTF. CDR3 bases: TGTGCCAGCAGCCCGAGACTTAGCTATGGCTACACCTTC.